The entry below gives a single TCR beta chain sequence along with its context. This record comes from a study of shared clonotypes between healthy human individuals. Sequenced by immunoSEQ multiplex PCR; TCRdb stores in-frame clones only, minus some. The sample contains millions of clones, 85% to 95% of which appear only once. Sequenced input: naive CD4+ T cells sorted from blood. Subset noted: CD45RA+ positively selected. The clonotype was recovered from a young man in good health.

This CDR3 reads CASSLLGQGGSPLHF. The CDR3 DNA reads TGTGCCAGCAGCTTACTCGGACAGGGGGGTTCACCCCTCCACTTT. V usage is TRBV7-9 and J usage is TRBJ1-6, with 10 bases matching TRBD1. Germline CDR1 is SEHNR and CDR2 is FQNEAQ (reference sequence). The V gene end was trimmed by 2 bases and the J gene end by 9 bases; junction bases not matched to a gene: 4. The CDR3 runs 15 residues.